Following are 7 T cell receptor beta chains from one sample sequenced in a study of Graves' ophthalmopathy and Graves' hyperthyroidism (dated by TCRdb to the late 2010s). Sequencing used an Illumina HiSeq 2000. TCR beta CDR3 regions were amplified from RNA transcripts for repertoire sequencing. A first-round RT-PCR used HTBI primers with the Qiagen OneStep RT-PCR kit, followed by a second-round multiplex PCR, size selection and purification. The public reads were quality trimmed at Q25 with fastp and then assembled into clones with MiXCR by TCRdb, keeping productive beta chains. Under each unique CDR3 protein, matching rows form one entry showing the most common genes and DNA. This sample holds about 400,000 distinct CDR3 sequences; 15% were observed only once. Roughly 7% of the sample lies in the top ten. Sequencing used peripheral blood. The receptor set was obtained from a woman aged 18-29 years with stable Graves' hyperthyroidism. Donor details come from another sample of the same person, matched by shared clones.

V is TRBV13 and J is TRBJ2-2; 13 bases align to TRBD2. CDR3 size: 17 residues. CDR1 and CDR2 from the germline V gene are PRHDT and FYEKMQ (reference sequence). Losses at the gene ends were 5 bases for V and 6 bases for J; bases not matched to a gene: 9. The CDR3 loop reads CASSDGLAGEVSGELFF. DNA for the CDR3: TGTGCCAGCAGCGACGGACTAGCGGGAGAGGTGTCCGGGGAGCTGTTTTTT.

The sample holds a few counts of this clonotype. The CDR3 sequence: CASSLGTGGRTGELFF. The CDR3 region has the DNA TGCGCCAGCAGCTTGGGGACAGGGGGCCGCACCGGGGAGCTGTTTTTT. V and J are TRBV5-1 and TRBJ2-2; 11 bases map to TRBD1. V gave up 0 bases and J gave up 4 bases; unmatched junction bases: 2. CDR3 length: 16 residues. The germline V gene has CDR1 SGHRS and CDR2 YFSETQ.

The chain links TRBV20-1 to TRBJ2-7; D might be TRBD1 or TRBD2, each matching 5 bases. The CDR3 loop spans 11 amino acids. V shed 6 bases and J shed 2 bases, with 8 bases lying between them. Germline CDR1 reads DFQATT; CDR2 reads SNEGSKA (reference sequence). The CDR3 region has the DNA TGCAGTGCCTCGGGGCCCTACGAGCAGTACTTC. Protein sequence: CSASGPYEQYF.

This clonotype was seen only a few times. The rearrangement uses TRBV9 and TRBJ2-2, with 12 bases lining up with TRBD2. Losses at the gene ends were 4 bases for V and 9 bases for J; bases not matched to a gene: 10. The CDR3 is made up of 16 amino acids. CDR1 is SGDLS, CDR2 YYNGEE, per germline. The CDR3 here is CASSQRLAGGPRELFF. The CDR3 DNA is TGTGCCAGCAGCCAGCGGCTAGCGGGGGGGCCGAGGGAGCTGTTTTTT.

Ten or more counts support this clonotype. CDR3: CASRYRFLDTEAFF. DNA of the CDR3: TGTGCCAGCAGGTACAGGTTTCTTGACACTGAAGCTTTCTTT. The V call is TRBV12-3 or TRBV12-4, the J call TRBJ1-1; D possibly corresponds to TRBD1 (5 bases). This CDR3 spans 14 amino acids. Trimming removed 6 bases from V and 3 bases from J, with 14 bases in between.

The chain recombines TRBV6-1 with TRBJ1-2, with 10 bases aligning to TRBD1. Germline CDR1 is MNHNS and CDR2 is SASEGT. This CDR3 spans 15 amino acids. The J segment lost 2 bases and the V segment lost 6 bases, leaving 6 bases of the junction unmatched. The CDR3 DNA follows: TGTGCCAGCAGCCCCGACAGGGGGCCCAACTATGGCTACACCTTC. It is translated as CASSPDRGPNYGYTF.

The chain joins TRBV12-3 or TRBV12-4 to TRBJ2-5; TRBD2 aligns across 11 bases. V trimming: 3 bases; J trimming: 5 bases; junction bases outside the gene matches: 11. This CDR3 is 17 amino acids long. In nucleotides, the CDR3 is TGTGCCAGCAGTTTTAGTAGCGGGGGGGCGTATTTTGAGACCCAGTACTTC. Encoded protein: CASSFSSGGAYFETQYF.